One and the same sample provided the 21 T cell receptor beta chains below, sequenced in a study of lymphopenia after photon versus proton radiotherapy. Clones were sequenced by immunoSEQ multiplex PCR, and TCRdb holds only the in-frame ones, with some missing. Found here are tens of thousands of clones, approximately 91% of them singletons; the top ten hold approximately 2.6%. Sequencing was performed on peripheral blood, taken from a patient treated with photon-based radiotherapy. Receptors originate from a woman in her seventies with pancreatic cancer.

This clone has only a few counts. The junction differs from germline at one of its ends, possibly a read error. The V call is TRBV7-7, the J call TRBJ2-2; D tentatively reads TRBD1 or TRBD2 (5 bases each). CDR3 length: 14 amino acids. Germline V CDR1 and CDR2: SSHAT, FNYEAQ (reference sequence). The CDR3 loop is CASSPQRGGGELFF. CDR3 sequence (DNA): TGTGCTAGCAGCCCCCAGAGGGGCGGCGGGGAGCTGTTTTTT.

The V call is TRBV23-1, the J call TRBJ2-5, with 7 bases identical to TRBD1. TRBV23-1 is marked as an open reading frame, function uncertain. The CDR3 is 17 residues long. The V and J ends lost 0 bases and 5 bases, in that order; junction bases with no gene match: 12. CDR3 nucleotides: TGCGCCAGCAGTCAATCGGTTGGGACAGTAGGAGCTGAGACCCAGTACTTC. It is translated as CASSQSVGTVGAETQYF.

With respect to this clone: One end of the junction fails to match germline, which may point to a read error. The chain is built from TRBV7-8 and TRBJ2-2; D is possibly TRBD2 (5 bases). CDR3 length: 14 residues. Germline loops: CDR1 SGHVS, CDR2 FQNEAQ. This CDR3 reads CASRRRANTGELFF. CDR3 coding DNA: TGTGCCAGCAGGCGGCGGGCGAACACCGGAGAGCTGTTTTTT.

The genes are TRBV7-2 and TRBJ2-2; D is possibly TRBD1 or TRBD2 (6 bases each). Trimming left V 5 bases short and J 4 bases short, with 14 bases between. CDR1 is SGHTA, CDR2 FQGNSA, per germline. This CDR3 spans 15 amino acids. The CDR3 region is CASSTIGGGTGELFF. CDR3 DNA sequence: TGTGCCAGCAGCACGATCGGAGGGGGCACCGGGGAGCTGTTTTTT.

The chain is built from TRBV29-1 and TRBJ2-7; 8 nucleotides agree with TRBD1. Germline CDR1 and CDR2: SQVTM and ANQGSEA. The CDR3 spans 14 residues. J was trimmed by 3 bases and V by 5 bases; bases with no gene match: 9. CDR3 sequence: CSVRRTGRGYEQYF. The CDR3 DNA reads TGCAGCGTTCGCCGGACAGGGAGAGGCTACGAGCAGTACTTC.

V usage is TRBV6-1 and J usage is TRBJ2-4; perhaps TRBD2 as D (5 bases). Deletions cut 2 bases from V and 1 base from J, with 6 bases between. CDR1 is MNHNS, CDR2 SASEGT, per germline. This CDR3 has 14 residues. Here the CDR3 reads CASSEPGAKNIQYF. The DNA for the CDR3 is TGTGCCAGCAGTGAACCGGGGGCCAAAAACATTCAGTACTTC.

With regard to this clone: A junction end diverges from the germline sequence, so it may reflect a read error. The chain links TRBV2 to TRBJ2-1, with 10 positions matching TRBD2. The CDR3 has 18 amino acids. Looked up from germline, CDR1 is SNHLY and CDR2 is FYNNEI. The CDR3 sequence: CASSEIIGTSGTYNEQFF. CDR3 nucleotide sequence: TGTGCCAGCAGTGAGATCATCGGCACTAGCGGGACCTACAACGAGCAGTTCTTC.

This chain uses TRBV4-2 with TRBJ2-1, with 7 bases that match TRBD2. V lost 1 base and J lost 1; bases outside the gene matches: 16. The germline gives CDR1 LGHNA, CDR2 YNFKEQ. CDR3 length: 20 residues. The CDR3 loop is CASSQVDSASLAVSYNEQFF. CDR3 DNA sequence: TGTGCCAGCAGCCAAGTAGATTCGGCTTCCCTAGCGGTGTCCTACAATGAGCAGTTCTTC.

V gene TRBV5-1 combines with J gene TRBJ2-1; the D is unclear. The germline V gene has CDR1 SGHRS and CDR2 YFSETQ. The CDR3 consists of 15 residues. Trimming removed 3 bases at V and 0 bases at J, with 10 bases between. The CDR3 region is CASSSSVSSYNEQFF. For the CDR3, the DNA is TGCGCCAGCAGCTCCTCTGTGAGCTCCTACAATGAGCAGTTCTTC. The variable domain in full, with the rest retrieved from reference TRBV5-1 and TRBJ2-1, is KAGVTQTPRYLIKTRGQQVTLSCSPISGHRSVSWYQQTPGQGLQFLFEYFSETQRNKGNFPGRFSGRQFSNSRSEMNVSTLELGDSALYLCASSSSVSSYNEQFFGPGTRLTVL.

V is TRBV30 and J is TRBJ2-3; the D gene is possibly TRBD1 (7 bases). CDR3 length equals 15 residues. The V gene lost 0 bases and the J gene lost 0 bases, with 10 bases spanning the gap. In germline, CDR1 is GTSNPN, CDR2 SVGIG (reference sequence). The CDR3 coding sequence is TGTGCCTGGAGTGTACAGGGGACTAGCACAGATACGCAGTATTTT. As protein: CAWSVQGTSTDTQYF.

This rearrangement joins TRBV11-2 to TRBJ2-7; TRBD1 agrees at 7 bases. This CDR3 is 16 amino acids long. The V gene's germline CDR1 is SGHAT and CDR2 FQNNGV. V shed 5 bases, J shed 7 bases, and the junction held 17 bases outside the gene matches. The CDR3 bases are TGTGCCAGCAGCCAGGGCCGCCGGGACAGAAGTCCGGAGCAGTACTTC. Amino acids: CASSQGRRDRSPEQYF.

The chain has TRBV5-1 and TRBJ2-7; D call uncertain. Trimming removed 5 bases at V and 6 bases at J, with 18 bases between. The CDR3 loop spans 14 amino acids. Germline V gives CDR1 SGHRS, CDR2 YFSETQ. The CDR3 here is CASRKDLGGSEQYF. CDR3 DNA: TGCGCCAGCAGGAAGGACCTAGGCGGTTCCGAGCAGTACTTC.

The chain links TRBV18 to TRBJ2-5; 10 bases line up with TRBD2. The CDR3 covers 15 residues. V lost 3 bases and J lost 1; bases outside the gene matches: 2. CDR1 KGHSH and CDR2 LQKENI come from the germline V gene. Here the CDR3 DNA reads TGTGCCAGCTCACCCGCTAGCGGGAGCCAAGAGACCCAGTACTTC. As protein: CASSPASGSQETQYF.

This clone appeared a single time. The gene calls are TRBV30 and TRBJ2-7; D is undetermined. The CDR3 is made up of 12 amino acids. The germline CDR1 and CDR2 sequences are GTSNPN and SVGIG (reference sequence). V was shortened by 0 bases and J by 6 bases, with 9 bases between the two germline ends. DNA for the CDR3: TGTGCCTGGAGTGTACCCCCCCTCGAGCAGTACTTC. This translates into CAWSVPPLEQYF.

J is TRBJ2-7 and V is TRBV7-9, with D possibly TRBD1 on 6 matching bases. V shed 5 bases and J shed 3 bases, with 20 bases lying between them. The CDR3 is made up of 16 amino acids. Germline loops: CDR1 SEHNR, CDR2 FQNEAQ (reference sequence). This CDR3 reads CASSPPTGRSGYEQYF. The CDR3 nucleotides are TGTGCCAGCAGCCCGCCCACAGGGCGAAGCGGCTACGAGCAGTACTTC.

V is TRBV6-4 and J is TRBJ1-5, with D uncertain. Trimming removed 6 bases from V and 3 bases from J, with 15 bases in between. Germline CDR1 is MRHNA and CDR2 is SNTAGT. This CDR3 contains 15 residues. The DNA of the CDR3 is TGTGCCAGCAGCGAGACCACCGGATACAATCAGCCCCAGCATTTT. This codes for CASSETTGYNQPQHF.

The chain employs TRBV9 and TRBJ2-7; TRBD2 aligns across 9 bases. CDR1 and CDR2 (germline): SGDLS, YYNGEE. V was pared by 0 bases and J by 1 base, with 2 bases of the junction left unmatched. This CDR3 contains 15 residues. This chain's CDR3 is CASSVGLAGSYEQYF. In DNA form, the CDR3 reads TGTGCCAGCAGCGTAGGGCTAGCGGGATCCTACGAGCAGTACTTC.

This chain connects TRBV7-2 to TRBJ1-5; a weak D match, TRBD1 (5 bases). Trimming cost V 5 bases and J 1 base, with 12 bases left between them. CDR3 length: 15 residues. Germline V CDR1 and CDR2: SGHTA, FQGNSA. The CDR3 spells CASSPTGLSNQPQHF. CDR3 DNA: TGTGCCAGCAGCCCCACGGGGCTGAGCAATCAGCCCCAGCATTTT. Full variable domain (remainder filled in from reference TRBV7-2 and TRBJ1-5): GAGVSQSPSNKVTEKGKDVELRCDPISGHTALYWYRQSLGQGLEFLIYFQGNSAPDKSGLPSDRFSAERTGGSVSTLTIQRTQQEDSAVYLCASSPTGLSNQPQHFGDGTRLSIL.

V gene TRBV4-1 combines with J gene TRBJ1-3; weak D call: TRBD1 (5 bases). There are 15 residues in the CDR3. Germline V CDR1 and CDR2: MGHRA, YSYEKL. V was cut by 1 base and J by 0 bases, with 7 bases left in between. The CDR3 loop reads CASSQGTSSGNTIYF. The DNA for the CDR3 is TGCGCCAGCAGCCAAGGGACAAGCTCTGGAAACACCATATATTTT.

This chain connects TRBV18 to TRBJ1-2; TRBD1 aligns across 9 bases. This CDR3 comprises 15 residues. V was pared by 3 bases and J by 6 bases, with 8 bases of the junction left unmatched. From germline, CDR1 is KGHSH and CDR2 LQKENI. The DNA for the CDR3 is TGTGCCAGCTCACCCACTACAGGGGGCGCGGATGGCTACACCTTC. This gives the protein CASSPTTGGADGYTF.

V and J are TRBV5-1 and TRBJ2-7; the D is unclear. Trimming removed 0 bases from V and 4 bases from J, with 14 bases in between. This CDR3 comprises 15 residues. Germline V gene sequence: CDR1 SGHRS, CDR2 YFSETQ. CDR3 nucleotide sequence: TGCGCCAGCAGCTTGGCCGACGGCCCCCTTTACGAGCAGTACTTC. Its protein is CASSLADGPLYEQYF.